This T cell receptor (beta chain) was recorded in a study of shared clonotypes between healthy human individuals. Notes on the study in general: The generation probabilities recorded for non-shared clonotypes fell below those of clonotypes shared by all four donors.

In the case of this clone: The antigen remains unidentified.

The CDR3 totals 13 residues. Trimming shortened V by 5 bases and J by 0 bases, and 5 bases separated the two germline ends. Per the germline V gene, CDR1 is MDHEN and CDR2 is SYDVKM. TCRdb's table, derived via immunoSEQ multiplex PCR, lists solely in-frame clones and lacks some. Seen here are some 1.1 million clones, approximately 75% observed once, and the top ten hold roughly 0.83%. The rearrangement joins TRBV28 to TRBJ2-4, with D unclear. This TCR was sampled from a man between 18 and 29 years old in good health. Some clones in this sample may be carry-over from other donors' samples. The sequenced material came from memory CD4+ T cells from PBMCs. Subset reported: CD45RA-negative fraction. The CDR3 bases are TGTGCCAGCAGTGACATAGCCAAAAACATTCAGTACTTC. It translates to CASSDIAKNIQYF.